The source of this T cell receptor beta chain is a study of T cells in Graves' hyperthyroidism and ophthalmopathy. This clonotype was observed many times. Amplification of TCR beta CDR3 regions used RNA as the template. First-round RT-PCR with HTBI primers amplified the TCR CDR3 region. A single record per CDR3 protein comes from TCRdb applying MiXCR to the multiplex PCR reads. The sample has more than 500,000 distinct CDR3 sequences; 14% to 15% are singletons. Not enrolled were patients with uncontrolled infection, other autoimmune disease, pregnancy or lactation. The authors obtained PBMCs from over 7.5 ml of fresh peripheral blood. The CDR3 is 16 residues long. With V trimmed by 6 bases and J by 2 bases, 9 bases remained unmatched. CDR1 MDHEN and CDR2 SYDVKM come from the germline V gene.

The chain is built from TRBV28 and TRBJ2-5, with TRBD1 matching 10 bases. The sample taken for sequencing was blood. The clonotype comes from a woman between 40 and 50 years old with Graves' ophthalmopathy. CDR3 nucleotide sequence: TGTGCCAGCAGCCCCCTTGGGACAGGGGTTCAAGAGACCCAGTACTTC. Translating it yields CASSPLGTGVQETQYF.